This T cell receptor beta chain appears in the sequencing data of a study of T cells in Graves' hyperthyroidism and ophthalmopathy (dated 2019 in TCRdb). General notes on the study: Peripheral blood was collected at initial diagnosis, before any treatment. For training and testing, the 80 to 100 patients in the discovery cohort were randomly divided in a 7:3 ratio. The paper reports TCR Vbeta CDR3 sequencing of over 120 peripheral blood samples: around 45 ophthalmopathy, under 80 hyperthyroidism and 17 progressor patients. After blood sampling, hyperthyroidism patients were treated with methimazole at a starting dose of 30 mg daily, and ophthalmopathy patients were treated with high-dose intravenous methylprednisolone. Whether ophthalmopathy could be predicted prospectively was tested in an independent validation cohort made up of approximately 19 hyperthyroidism patients plus 17 patients who later progressed to ophthalmopathy. To identify distinguishing TCR V-J signatures, a discovery cohort of 90 to 100 patients was used, comprising 40 to 45 with Graves' ophthalmopathy and 57 with stable Graves' hyperthyroidism. The study also compared thyroid tissue and blood T-cell repertoires from several Graves' hyperthyroidism patients.

This clonotype has ten or more counts. There is no known antigen for this receptor. No base qualities exist here, and no much larger clone lies one base off it. The TCR beta CDR3 regions were amplified from the RNA transcripts. The TCR CDR3 was subjected to a first round of RT-PCR using the HTBI primer set and the Qiagen OneStep RT-PCR kit. The libraries were constructed in a second round of multiplex PCR and then size-selected and purified. Paired-end sequencing of the libraries was performed with 100 bp reads on an Illumina HiSeq2000. On the study's bioinformatics: SOAPnuke was used to process the raw data, with reads discarded if the reads contained adapters or uncalled bases, had a mean Phred below 15, or lacked an exact constant-primer or identifier match. COPE v1.2.5 was used to merge high-quality paired reads, and clonotypes were defined as unique nucleotide sequences. MiTCR v1.1 was used to align the clonotypes against IMGT TRBV, TRBD and TRBJ reference segments. The analysis included only V-J combinations with a frequency above 0.0001, which together covered 99% to 99.2% of the repertoires. The TCS score was defined as the ratio of F50 (clonal expansion) to E x V (chaos), calculated using BLOSUM62-based TCRdist between CDR3 peptides within each V-J. Welch's t-statistics and random forest reduced 500 to 550 V-J features to roughly 13, which were used in a naive Bayes classifier (R e1071). The raw public data were reprocessed by TCRdb itself: fastp quality trimming at Q25, MiXCR clonotype calling, in-frame beta chains only. Each entry is one CDR3 protein sequence, shown with its most common DNA and genes. These V and J calls derive from TCRdb rather than the authors' analysis. The sample has fewer than 700,000 distinct CDR3 sequences on record, 15% to 20% of them singletons. The leading ten clones occupy approximately 15% of the sample.

In the ophthalmopathy patients, disease was moderately to severely active, with a Clinical Activity Score of 3 or more, a NOSPECS grade of 4 or more, and a duration of less than 3 months. The study excluded patients with uncontrolled infections, other autoimmune diseases, pregnancy or lactation. Diagnoses were established on the basis of clinical symptoms, serum thyroxine and TRAb, thyroid ultrasound, and orbital computed tomography. PBMCs were separated from approximately 9.9 ml of fresh peripheral blood using Ficoll-Paque density gradient centrifugation. Total RNA was extracted with Trizol reagent, and quality was checked on an Agilent 2100 Bioanalyzer. V and J are trimmed by 6 bases and 2 bases, and the gene matches miss 12 bases of the junction. The CDR3 contains 16 residues, cysteine and phenylalanine counted. The kept DNA is CDR3 alone, 48 bases in frame from the first base. Overall results and qualifications from the work: Most expanded thyroid clonotypes (frequency above 0.001) were also found in blood, which suggests that blood repertoires may mirror thyroid immune responses. Ophthalmopathy was separated from stable hyperthyroidism by a 13 V-J signature model, with about 86% sensitivity and approximately 81% specificity obtained in cross-validation and 80%/75% obtained in testing. In validation, the model predicted progression to ophthalmopathy with approximately 69% sensitivity and roughly 72% specificity, a median of around 6.6 months before onset. Sample size was not statistically predetermined, and investigators were not blinded to group allocation.

The sequence came from a woman younger than 30 with Graves' ophthalmopathy. The chain couples TRBV12-3 or TRBV12-4 to TRBJ1-2, and 7 junctional nucleotides match TRBD1. Material: blood. The CDR3 here reads CASSFRRPGQNYGYTF. The DNA is as follows: TGTGCCAGCAGCTTTAGACGACCGGGACAGAACTATGGCTACACCTTC.